This T cell receptor beta chain was profiled in a study of regulatory T cells in long-lasting Graves disease. Study outcomes and limitations: The number of shared public clonotypes was higher in persistent patients (roughly 2,800) than new patients (more than 850). Persistent disease preferred TRBV28, TRBJ1-2 and TRBJ2-5.

The time point was: newly diagnosed GD, antithyroid drugs for less than 3 months. The TCR library was made from RNA extracted from PBMCs. Details on this clonotype: Its antigen is not identified.

This CDR3 is 16 amino acids long. The V and J ends lost 3 bases and 0 bases respectively, with 15 bases between them. Germline CDR1 reads SGDLS; CDR2 reads YYNGEE. Libraries of TCR beta came from iRepertoire HTBI primers plus Arm-PCR of CDR3 regions. TCRdb fed the multiplex PCR reads into MiXCR, producing one record per CDR3 protein. The table records about 430,000 distinct CDR3 sequences, 15% of them present only once. This sample was also put to use in a study of T cells in Graves' hyperthyroidism and ophthalmopathy. According to that study: The blood repertoire included most of the expanded thyroid clonotypes above 0.001.

The starting material was peripheral blood mononuclear cells (PBMCs), obtained at new diagnosis, from a patient treated with antithyroid drugs. This TCR derives from a woman aged 40-49 years with Graves disease. The chain links TRBV9 to TRBJ1-1; D gene unclear. CDR3 nucleotide sequence: TGTGCCAGCAGCGCCTGGGAAAAAGATATGAACACTGAAGCTTTCTTT. Amino acids: CASSAWEKDMNTEAFF.